This entry lists 25 T cell receptor beta chains sequenced from one sample in a study of shared clonotypes between healthy human individuals. Produced via immunoSEQ multiplex PCR; TCRdb's table is partial and in-frame only. The sample carries roughly 1,100,000 clones, more than 65% recorded once. The specimen sequenced was memory CD4+ T cells sorted from blood. Stated subset: CD45RA-negative fraction. These receptors were obtained from a man aged 18 to 30 in good health.

The chain has TRBV30 and TRBJ2-5; D ambiguous. CDR1 and CDR2 from the germline V gene are GTSNPN and SVGIG (reference sequence). This CDR3 is 11 amino acids long. V dropped 0 bases and J dropped 10 bases, with 9 bases sitting between them. The CDR3 sequence is CAWSVLGSQYF. The CDR3 DNA reads TGTGCCTGGAGTGTACTGGGTAGCCAGTACTTC. Looking up the rest from reference TRBV30 and TRBJ2-5 gives the full variable domain: SQTIHQWPATLVQPVGSPLSLECTVEGTSNPNLYWYRQAAGRGLQLLFYSVGIGQISSEVPQNLSASRPQDRQFILSSKKLLLSDSGFYLCAWSVLGSQYFGPGTRLLVL.

V is TRBV7-2 and J is TRBJ2-5; D unclear. Germline CDR1 and CDR2: SGHTA and FQGNSA. Trimming removed 7 bases from V and 5 bases from J, with 11 bases in between. The CDR3 sequence is 12 residues long. The CDR3 sequence: CASNLGMETQYF. In nucleotides, the CDR3 is TGTGCCAGCAACCTGGGGATGGAGACCCAGTACTTC.

The chain combines TRBV19 with TRBJ1-5, with D unclear. This CDR3 has 13 amino acids. Trimming stripped 2 bases from V and 6 bases from J, with 8 bases between. CDR1 LNHDA and CDR2 SQIVND come from the germline V gene (reference sequence). The CDR3, as DNA: TGTGCCAGTAGTATAACGAGAGGTCAGCCCCAGCATTTT. It translates to CASSITRGQPQHF.

This chain links TRBV14 with TRBJ2-3; 8 positions match TRBD2. Germline V gene lookup returns CDR1 SGHDN and CDR2 FVKESK. V lost 4 bases and J lost 5; bases outside the gene matches: 5. This CDR3 has 14 amino acids. The CDR3 loop reads CASSRSGSIDTQYF. In DNA form, the CDR3 reads TGTGCCAGCAGCCGCAGCGGGAGTATAGATACGCAGTATTTT.

The chain joins TRBV19 to TRBJ1-2; D gene uncertain. This CDR3 comprises 14 residues. The V end was cut by 0 bases, the J end by 4 bases, with 9 bases between. CDR1 is LNHDA and CDR2 is SQIVND in the germline V gene (reference sequence). Here the CDR3 DNA reads TGTGCCAGTAGTATAGAAACAGCGTCCTATGGCTACACCTTC. Amino acids: CASSIETASYGYTF.

This rearrangement joins TRBV6-1 to TRBJ2-1, with D perhaps TRBD2 (5 bases). The ends were cut back, 8 bases at V and 3 bases at J, with 32 bases in the middle. The CDR3 runs to 20 residues. The V gene's germline CDR1 is MNHNS and CDR2 SASEGT. DNA for the CDR3: TGTGCCAGCCTTGAAGGGTCGGGCCGGTATACGGGGAAGGGCTACAATGAGCAGTTCTTC. It is translated as CASLEGSGRYTGKGYNEQFF.

V is TRBV18 and J is TRBJ2-5, with D perhaps TRBD1 or TRBD2 (5 bases each). CDR3 length: 15 residues. V lost 5 bases and J 7 bases, leaving 20 bases between the germline ends. The germline CDR1 and CDR2 sequences are KGHSH and LQKENI. CDR3 region: CASSGESSGKTTQYF. The CDR3 region has the DNA TGTGCCAGCTCAGGGGAGTCTTCAGGGAAAACGACCCAGTACTTC.

The chain couples TRBV7-2 to TRBJ2-7; 10 positions match TRBD1. The CDR3 is 14 residues long. The V gene end was trimmed by 4 bases and the J gene end by 5 bases; junction bases not matched to a gene: 5. CDR1 and CDR2 (germline): SGHTA, FQGNSA. CDR3 amino acids: CASSSRQGANEQYF. In nucleotides, the CDR3 is TGTGCCAGCAGCTCGAGACAGGGGGCTAACGAGCAGTACTTC.

V usage is TRBV10-3 and J usage is TRBJ1-5; D is undetermined. The length of the CDR3 is 15 residues. V was pared by 10 bases and J by 2 bases, with 18 bases between. Germline CDR1 is ENHRY and CDR2 is SYGVKD. CDR3 loop: CANIGRRGGNQPQHF. The CDR3 region has the DNA TGTGCCAATATAGGGCGCCGCGGAGGCAATCAGCCCCAGCATTTT.

The rearrangement uses TRBV5-5 and TRBJ2-5, with 12 bases matching TRBD2. V lost 4 bases, J lost 5 bases, and 12 bases stayed unmatched. Germline CDR1 is SGHKS and CDR2 is YYEKEE (reference sequence). This CDR3 has 17 amino acids. The DNA of the CDR3 is TGTGCCAGCAGCCGCCCCCCCAGTACTAGCGGGGGGGAGACCCAGTACTTC. It encodes CASSRPPSTSGGETQYF.

This chain links TRBV6-6 with TRBJ2-5; D unclear. The CDR3 loop spans 15 amino acids. The ends were cut back, 3 bases at V and 1 base at J, with 12 bases in the middle. Germline CDR1 MNHNY, CDR2 SVGAGI (reference sequence). CDR3 region: CASSYRVSPQETQYF. In nucleotides, the CDR3 is TGTGCCAGCAGTTATAGGGTATCGCCCCAAGAGACCCAGTACTTC.

The V and J genes are TRBV7-9 and TRBJ2-3; a possible D gene is TRBD2 (6 bases). The germline V gene has CDR1 SEHNR and CDR2 FQNEAQ (reference sequence). The CDR3 is 12 amino acids. The V and J ends lost 5 bases and 6 bases respectively, with 9 bases between them. CDR3 sequence: CASSGGSDTQYF. CDR3 nucleotide sequence: TGTGCCAGCAGCGGGGGGAGCGATACGCAGTATTTT.

The CDR3 loop is CASSPRALTNEKLFF. The CDR3 DNA reads as TGTGCCAGCAGCCCCCGAGCCTTAACTAATGAAAAACTGTTTTTT. The J gene is TRBJ1-4, the V gene TRBV7-9; D not resolved. Germline V gene lookup returns CDR1 SEHNR and CDR2 FQNEAQ (reference sequence). Trimming pared 5 bases from V and 1 base from J, leaving 11 bases between. The CDR3 covers 15 residues.

The V gene is TRBV18, the J gene TRBJ1-3; TRBD1 might be the D (5 bases). The V and J ends lost 2 bases and 0 bases respectively, with 14 bases between them. The CDR3 runs to 17 residues. CDR1 and CDR2 from the germline V gene are KGHSH and LQKENI. The CDR3 sequence: CASSPWGQALSGNTIYF. CDR3 DNA sequence: TGTGCCAGCTCACCATGGGGCCAGGCGCTCTCTGGAAACACCATATATTTT.

This chain connects TRBV5-4 to TRBJ2-1, with 8 bases that match TRBD2. This CDR3 is built from 20 residues. In germline, CDR1 is SGHNT, CDR2 YYREEE (reference sequence). After removal of 0 bases from V and 2 bases from J, the junction contained 16 bases not matched to a gene. CDR3 sequence reads: CASSLGGLAGKGRAYNEQFF. DNA of the CDR3: TGTGCCAGCAGCTTGGGGGGCCTAGCGGGCAAAGGTAGGGCCTACAATGAGCAGTTCTTC.

This clone was recorded at least ten times. V is TRBV7-3 and J is TRBJ2-1; D call uncertain. Trimming removed 0 bases from V and 6 bases from J, with 12 bases in between. In germline, CDR1 is SGHTA, CDR2 FQGTGA. The CDR3 runs 15 residues. The CDR3 reads CASSLTLTSFNEQFF. The CDR3, as DNA: TGTGCCAGCAGCTTAACGTTGACCTCGTTCAATGAGCAGTTCTTC.

This rearrangement joins TRBV5-6 to TRBJ2-5, with 9 positions matching TRBD1. The V segment lost 2 bases and the J segment 5 bases; nucleotides outside the gene matches: 10. Germline V CDR1 and CDR2: SGHDT, YYEEEE. This CDR3 comprises 16 residues. The CDR3 nucleotides are TGTGCCAGCAGCTTTTCCGTGCCAGGGACAGGGGAGACCCAGTACTTC. Translated: CASSFSVPGTGETQYF.

The chain has TRBV10-3 and TRBJ1-6, with D maybe TRBD1 (6 bases). Trimming left V 2 bases short and J 5 bases short, with 13 bases between. The germline V gene has CDR1 ENHRY and CDR2 SYGVKD. This CDR3 contains 16 residues. Here the CDR3 reads CAISEGVGGDNSPLHF. In DNA form, the CDR3 reads TGTGCCATCAGTGAGGGGGTAGGGGGAGATAATTCACCCCTCCACTTT.

V is TRBV6-5 and J is TRBJ2-1; D tentatively reads TRBD1 or TRBD2 (6 bases each). Between the trimmed V and J ends, which lost 6 bases and 6 bases, there was a span of 18 bases. Looked up from germline, CDR1 is MNHEY and CDR2 is SVGAGI. This CDR3 contains 15 residues. CDR3 sequence (DNA): TGTGCCAGCAGCAGAGGGGGGCGGAATGCCAATGAGCAGTTCTTC. This codes for CASSRGGRNANEQFF.

The chain couples TRBV28 to TRBJ2-7; perhaps TRBD1 as D (5 bases). The CDR3 covers 15 residues. CDR1 is MDHEN, CDR2 SYDVKM, per germline. V was pared by 4 bases and J by 3 bases, with 16 bases between. Here the CDR3 DNA reads TGTGCCAGCAGTTCCCCTACAGACAGACTCTACGAGCAGTACTTC. It encodes CASSSPTDRLYEQYF.

This chain links TRBV6-5 with TRBJ2-1; 10 nucleotides line up with TRBD2. V gave up 8 bases and J gave up 6 bases; unmatched junction bases: 7. This CDR3 contains 14 residues. Per germline, CDR1 MNHEY and CDR2 SVGAGI. DNA of the CDR3: TGTGCCAGCTCACTAGCGGGATTTCCCAATGAGCAGTTCTTC. Its protein is CASSLAGFPNEQFF.

In its sample, this clone was seen many times. The sample has other DNA sequences that encode this CDR3 too. V and J are TRBV9 and TRBJ2-7; D assignment may be TRBD1 or TRBD2 (6 bases each). The CDR3 extends over 14 amino acids. Germline loops: CDR1 SGDLS, CDR2 YYNGEE. V was clipped by 0 bases and J by 5 bases, with 12 bases between them. As DNA, the CDR3 is TGTGCCAGCAGCGTAGGGCCGGGGGCGAACGAGCAGTACTTC. Protein product: CASSVGPGANEQYF.

The gene calls are TRBV11-2 and TRBJ1-4; TRBD1 might be the D (6 bases). There are 15 residues in the CDR3. V was cut by 5 bases and J by 1 base, with 11 bases left in between. Germline V gives CDR1 SGHAT, CDR2 FQNNGV. The CDR3: CASSQGTKTNEKLFF. In DNA, the CDR3 is TGTGCCAGCAGCCAAGGGACAAAAACTAATGAAAAACTGTTTTTT.

The chain uses TRBV25-1 and TRBJ2-1; 8 nucleotides agree with TRBD2. The CDR3 covers 16 residues. Germline values: CDR1 MGHDK, CDR2 SYGVNS. The V and J ends lost 2 bases and 0 bases, in that order; junction bases with no gene match: 3. The CDR3 DNA reads TGTGCCAGCAGTGAACGCGGGGGGCGCTCCTACAATGAGCAGTTCTTC. Amino acids: CASSERGGRSYNEQFF.

The genes are TRBV19 and TRBJ2-3; D is undetermined. Germline V CDR1 and CDR2: LNHDA, SQIVND (reference sequence). Between the trimmed V and J ends, which lost 8 bases and 10 bases, there was a span of 22 bases. CDR3 size: 14 residues. CDR3 DNA: TGTGCCAGTTCCACAGATACGGAGAGAAGTTCGCAGTATTTT. It yields the protein CASSTDTERSSQYF.